The entry below describes one TCR beta chain. The target of this receptor is not known. No much larger clone is present one base from it, and per-base qualities are unavailable. These data originate in a study of T-cell reconstitution after alpha-beta-depleted transplantation in children (dated by TCRdb to the mid-2010s). Concerning the study at large: The study quantitatively tracked T-cell immune reconstitution after TCRalphabeta/CD19-depleted allogeneic hematopoietic cell transplantation in children using TCR repertoire profiling.

CDR1 and CDR2, per the germline V gene, are MDHEN and SYDVKM. The CDR3 measures 17 amino acids from cysteine to phenylalanine. The CDR3 DNA has 51 bases and is translated from base 1. For this chain, trimming is 1 base at the V end and 4 bases at the J end, and the number of junction bases without a gene match is 7. The library came from PCR. Sequencing was carried out with an Illumina HiSeq 2500. TCR libraries were prepared with molecular barcoding, using unique molecular identifiers to normalize TCRbeta repertoire quantification. In-frame beta chains were kept once TCRdb had trimmed the public reads at Q25 with fastp and called clones with MiXCR. Rows are combined by CDR3 protein, so each entry shows the most common genes and DNA. This sample comprises roughly 500,000 distinct CDR3 sequences, around a third of them detected only once. Of the sample, 2% to 2.5% is held by the ten largest clones.

The rearrangement combines TRBV28 with TRBJ2-1; TRBD1 fits 10 bases in the junction. The sample consisted of PBMCs from the stem cell graft donor, taken from the stem cell graft. The origin of this receptor is a human donor who donated a stem cell graft to a child with aplastic anemia. The DNA reads TGTGCCAGCAGTTTATTTTCGACAGGGGGCTTGTACAATGAGCAGTTCTTC. It specifies CASSLFSTGGLYNEQFF.